The present T cell receptor (beta chain) was sequenced within a study of blood T cell repertoires in COVID-19. Unmatched junction bases numbered 18, after V lost 4 bases and J lost 1 base. CDR3 length equals 19 residues. Germline loops: CDR1 MGHRA, CDR2 YSYEKL. Study processing details: Estimates of nucleated cell counts were drawn from the amplification of reference gene primers. Sequencing used immunoSEQ multiplex PCR; TCRdb keeps in-frame clones, though not all of them. V, J and clone size reflect that table, while D and trimming were determined from the DNA. The sample includes about 50,000 clones, 85% of them seen just once.

Sequencing used peripheral blood. This receptor was obtained from a man aged 55 to 70 with acute or convalescent COVID-19. This chain joins TRBV4-1 and TRBJ2-5; 7 bases are a match to TRBD2. CDR3 in amino acids: CASSPRGASGERPQETQYF. CDR3 sequence (DNA): TGCGCCAGCAGCCCCCGAGGGGCTAGCGGAGAAAGGCCCCAAGAGACCCAGTACTTC.